Below, 7 T cell receptor beta chains from the same sample are listed, as sequenced in a study of CD8 T cells in ankylosing spondylitis. General study points: Characteristic of ankylosing spondylitis blood, it appeared, was a TCR beta motif comprising several highly homologous variants.

Using its own MiXCR run on the 5' RACE reads, TCRdb lists one record per CDR3 protein. The sample lists a few hundred thousand distinct CDR3 sequences, 8% occurring once. Their antigen targets remain unknown. Sequencing used blood, either unsorted or a sorted T cell fraction (not recorded which). These receptors originate from a male donor with ankylosing spondylitis.

This clonotype was seen repeatedly, ten times or more. This chain joins TRBV7-2 and TRBJ2-7; no clear D. In germline, CDR1 is SGHTA, CDR2 FQGNSA. This CDR3 is built from 13 residues. The V gene lost 0 bases and the J gene lost 2 bases, with 5 bases spanning the gap. CDR3 loop: CASSLAGTYEQYF. CDR3 DNA sequence: TGTGCCAGCAGCTTAGCAGGGACCTACGAGCAGTACTTC.

CDR3 DNA: TGTGCCAGCAGTTACTCGGTAACGGGGGCCAACGTCCTGACTTTC. This translates into CASSYSVTGANVLTF. This chain uses TRBV6-2 or TRBV6-3 with TRBJ2-6, with no clear D. Trimming removed 0 bases from V and 4 bases from J, with 7 bases in between. Germline CDR1 is MNHEY and CDR2 is SVGEGT. The CDR3 loop spans 15 amino acids.

Only a few counts were recorded for this clonotype. The J gene is TRBJ2-7, the V gene TRBV1; TRBD2, as called in the table, went unchecked against the DNA. TRBV1 is shown as a pseudogene. This CDR3 region has 15 residues. This CDR3 reads CTSSQEFLPPYEQYF. CDR3 DNA: TGCACCAGCAGCCAAGAGTTCCTCCCCCCCTACGAGCAGTACTTC.

This clonotype was observed a handful of times. The chain carries TRBV5-1 and TRBJ2-4, with 7 bases that match TRBD1. Germline values: CDR1 SGHRS, CDR2 YFSETQ. The CDR3 consists of 14 residues. The J segment lost 7 bases and the V segment lost 0 bases, leaving 4 bases of the junction unmatched. DNA of the CDR3: TGCGCCAGCAGCTTGGACAGGGGTCGGAACATTCAGTACTTC. It codes for CASSLDRGRNIQYF.

This clonotype has more than one count but fewer than ten. J is TRBJ2-7 and V is TRBV2, with 9 bases aligning to TRBD1. There are 12 residues in the CDR3. The V and J ends lost 11 bases and 3 bases, in that order; junction bases with no gene match: 5. CDR1 is SNHLY and CDR2 is FYNNEI in the germline V gene. CDR3 region: CAGGQGVYEQYF. Written as DNA, the CDR3 is TGTGCCGGGGGACAGGGAGTCTACGAGCAGTACTTC.

This clonotype has a handful of counts. The CDR3 sequence is CSVSSVSEQFF. As DNA, the CDR3 is TGCAGCGTTTCTAGCGTTAGTGAGCAGTTCTTC. The V call is TRBV29-1, the J call TRBJ2-1; tentative D call: TRBD2 (6 bases). The CDR3 sequence is 11 residues long. Between the trimmed V and J ends, which lost 5 bases and 9 bases, there was a span of 11 bases. CDR1 SQVTM and CDR2 ANQGSEA come from the germline V gene.

This clonotype has a count of ten or more. The rearrangement links TRBV28 to TRBJ1-5, with 7 bases aligning to TRBD1. CDR3 length: 16 residues. Germline V gene sequence: CDR1 MDHEN, CDR2 SYDVKM. Germline trimming cut 5 bases from V and 2 bases from J; bases unmatched to any gene: 9. CDR3 DNA: TGTGCCAGCAGTCCAAGGCCAGGGGGTCGCAATCAGCCCCAGCATTTT. Amino acids: CASSPRPGGRNQPQHF.